These 6 T cell receptor beta chains originate from one sample sequenced in a study of persistence of HIV-infected CD4 T cells. Stimulation used around 10 ug/mL lysate from CMV-infected fibroblasts. Sorted nonresponding memory CD4+ T cells were CD40L-negative, CD69-negative, CD45RO-high. Their target antigens are unknown. Sequencing used immunoSEQ version 4 in survey mode. Data came from immunoSEQ multiplex PCR; TCRdb stores just in-frame clones and leaves some out. This sample has approximately 26,000 clones; around 73% occur once, and the top ten carry 0.65% to 0.85%. The sequences come from CD4+ T cells sorted from PBMCs after roughly 17-hour stimulation, collected from a patient who received antiretroviral therapy. Every receptor here comes from an adult woman with HIV who was CMV-seropositive.

This clone was seen just once. CDR3 nucleotides: TGCAGCGTTGACAAGGTGGGAGGCACTGAAGCTTTCTTT. This codes for CSVDKVGGTEAFF. This chain joins TRBV29-1 and TRBJ1-1; D gene ambiguous. The ends were cut back, 3 bases at V and 4 bases at J, with 12 bases in the middle. CDR3 length: 13 amino acids. CDR1 is SQVTM, CDR2 ANQGSEA, per germline.

CDR3 sequence: CASSGGFDTEAFF. In DNA form, the CDR3 reads TGTGCCAGCAGCGGTGGGTTCGACACTGAAGCTTTCTTT. The chain couples TRBV9 to TRBJ1-1; D not resolved. Trimming stripped 3 bases from V and 3 bases from J, with 9 bases between. The length of the CDR3 is 13 residues. Germline V CDR1 and CDR2: SGDLS, YYNGEE.

The rearrangement uses TRBV19 and TRBJ1-5; TRBD1 might be the D (5 bases). The V end lost 6 bases, the J end lost 3 bases, and 12 bases lay between the germline ends. Germline CDR1 reads LNHDA; CDR2 reads SQIVND (reference sequence). This CDR3 has 14 amino acids. CDR3 region: CASRGEVSNQPQHF. The CDR3 DNA reads TGTGCCAGTAGGGGGGAGGTTTCCAATCAGCCCCAGCATTTT.

This chain links TRBV9 with TRBJ2-4; D possibly corresponds to TRBD1 (6 bases). V lost 2 bases to trimming and J lost 10 bases, with 13 bases between them. The CDR3 totals 13 residues. Germline V gives CDR1 SGDLS, CDR2 YYNGEE. CDR3 DNA: TGTGCCAGCAGCGTCCAGGGGCCGGGGATTCAGTACTTC. It yields the protein CASSVQGPGIQYF.

CDR3 sequence reads: CASSYGSGGAFF. CDR3 coding DNA: TGTGCCAGCAGTTACGGGTCCGGCGGGGCTTTCTTT. The rearrangement joins TRBV6-5 to TRBJ1-1; D remains unclear. CDR1 and CDR2 from the germline V gene are MNHEY and SVGAGI. The CDR3 runs to 12 residues. V dropped 2 bases and J dropped 11 bases, with 12 bases sitting between them.

The J gene is TRBJ1-5, the V gene TRBV7-9, with D possibly TRBD1 on 5 matching bases. Trimming cost V 4 bases and J 4 bases, with 8 bases left between them. CDR3 length equals 13 residues. From germline, CDR1 is SEHNR and CDR2 FQNEAQ (reference sequence). Written as DNA, the CDR3 is TGTGCCAGCAGCTCGGGGCCGAATCAGCCCCAGCATTTT. Translation: CASSSGPNQPQHF.